A single sample gave rise to the 20 T cell receptor beta chains below, sequenced in a study of T cell repertoires in cytomegalovirus infection. TCRdb re-derived calls from the reads in MiXCR, one entry per CDR3 protein. The sample gives approximately 180,000 distinct CDR3 sequences, roughly 15% of which show up once; approximately 25% is in the top ten. The sequencing sample was made of CD8+ T cells from PBMCs. Source of these receptors: a human donor in good health (CMV status not recorded). Some clones in this sample may be carry-over from other donors' samples.

The V call is TRBV7-3, the J call TRBJ1-1; 8 nucleotides line up with TRBD1. This CDR3 has 17 amino acids. The germline V gene has CDR1 SGHTA and CDR2 FQGTGA. The V segment lost 5 bases and the J segment 1 base; nucleotides outside the gene matches: 12. The CDR3 nucleotides are TGTGCCAGCAGCCTAGGCCCGGGACAGGACCGGAACACTGAAGCTTTCTTT. This encodes CASSLGPGQDRNTEAFF.

This clonotype was counted many times. V usage is TRBV20-1 and J usage is TRBJ2-6, with D hard to call. CDR1 and CDR2 from the germline V gene are DFQATT and SNEGSKA (reference sequence). Trimming took 5 bases from V and 4 from J, leaving 6 bases between them. The CDR3 totals 12 residues. The CDR3: CSALRGANVLTF. The CDR3, as DNA: TGCAGTGCTCTAAGGGGGGCCAACGTCCTGACTTTC.

A few counts support this clonotype. V usage is TRBV6-1 and J usage is TRBJ1-2, with 9 bases that match TRBD1. The CDR3 is 14 residues long. The germline V gene encodes CDR1 MNHNS and CDR2 SASEGT. V lost 1 base, J lost 4 bases, and 1 base stayed unmatched. The CDR3 loop is CASSEGTGVYGYTF. The CDR3 DNA reads TGTGCCAGCAGTGAAGGGACAGGGGTCTATGGCTACACCTTC.

The rearrangement joins TRBV7-2 to TRBJ2-1, with TRBD2 as a possible D gene (7 bases). V was shortened by 6 bases and J by 8 bases, with 20 bases between the two germline ends. This CDR3 is built from 15 residues. Looked up from germline, CDR1 is SGHTA and CDR2 is FQGNSA. The CDR3 bases are TGTGCCAGCAGGGGAGGGGGTTCCTCTTGGGATGAGCAGTTCTTC. Translating gives CASRGGGSSWDEQFF.

The chain joins TRBV7-9 to TRBJ1-2; D remains unclear. V lost 6 bases to trimming and J lost 3 bases, with 11 bases between them. CDR3 size: 13 residues. Germline V gene lookup returns CDR1 SEHNR and CDR2 FQNEAQ (reference sequence). CDR3 DNA sequence: TGTGCCAGCAGGTCTTTCCCCCACTATGGCTACACCTTC. This encodes CASRSFPHYGYTF. Together with reference TRBV7-9 and TRBJ1-2, the CDR3 gives the full variable domain: DTGVSQNPRHKITKRGQNVTFRCDPISEHNRLYWYRQTLGQGPEFLTYFQNEAQLEKSRLLSDRFSAERPKGSFSTLEIQRTEQGDSAMYLCASRSFPHYGYTFGSGTRLTVV.

The J gene is TRBJ1-1, the V gene TRBV9, with D perhaps TRBD1 (5 bases). The CDR3 is 13 residues long. The germline CDR1 and CDR2 sequences are SGDLS and YYNGEE. V was shortened by 4 bases and J by 12 bases, with 19 bases between the two germline ends. DNA of the CDR3: TGTGCCAGCAGCCCCTTTGGGGGACGTGGACCTTTCTTT. This encodes CASSPFGGRGPFF.

This chain uses TRBV20-1 with TRBJ2-7; no definite D call. With 1 base removed from V and 0 bases from J, the gap between germline ends came to 7 bases. Germline V gene data show CDR1 as DFQATT and CDR2 as SNEGSKA (reference sequence). This CDR3 is 13 amino acids long. Here the CDR3 reads CSARARSSYEQYF. In nucleotides, the CDR3 is TGCAGTGCTAGAGCACGGAGCTCCTACGAGCAGTACTTC.

The rearrangement links TRBV7-2 to TRBJ2-3; D not certain. The CDR3 is 15 amino acids. CDR1 is SGHTA, CDR2 FQGNSA, per germline. Trimming pared 3 bases from V and 2 bases from J, leaving 12 bases between. The CDR3 nucleotides are TGTGCCAGCAGCTTTTGGGCTAGAAACACAGATACGCAGTATTTT. This translates into CASSFWARNTDTQYF.

The rearrangement uses TRBV5-1 and TRBJ2-7; D may match TRBD1 or TRBD2 (5 bases each). The V and J ends lost 0 bases and 0 bases respectively, with 13 bases between them. The CDR3 has 16 amino acids. Germline V lookup: CDR1 SGHRS, CDR2 YFSETQ. CDR3 sequence reads: CASSLARGLFSYEQYF. The CDR3 region has the DNA TGCGCCAGCAGCTTGGCACGGGGCCTCTTCTCCTACGAGCAGTACTTC.

The genes are TRBV25-1 and TRBJ2-7; D may be TRBD2 (5 bases). The CDR3 length is 14 residues. Germline V gene data show CDR1 as MGHDK and CDR2 as SYGVNS. Trimming took off 3 bases at V and 3 bases at J, with 12 bases between the two ends. The CDR3 here is CASSESGNNYEQYF. The DNA for the CDR3 is TGTGCCAGCAGTGAGTCGGGAAACAACTACGAGCAGTACTTC.

V is TRBV7-2 and J is TRBJ2-3; perhaps D is TRBD1 or TRBD2 (5 bases each). V was pared by 7 bases and J by 2 bases, with 16 bases between. Germline V gives CDR1 SGHTA, CDR2 FQGNSA. The CDR3 loop spans 15 amino acids. Here the CDR3 DNA reads TGTGCCAGCACCACCGGGGCAGGGTCCACAGATACGCAGTATTTT. Residues: CASTTGAGSTDTQYF.

This clonotype has only a few counts. The junction shows a germline mismatch at one end, possibly a read error. The rearrangement joins TRBV7-9 to TRBJ2-1; 8 bases are shared with TRBD1. CDR1 is SEHNR, CDR2 FQNEAQ, per germline (reference sequence). The CDR3 length is 13 residues. The DNA of the CDR3 is TGTGCCAGCAGCTCCGAAAAGGACAGGGTAACACTCTTC. Its protein product is CASSSEKDRVTLF.

The gene calls are TRBV4-3 and TRBJ1-2; maybe TRBD1 (6 bases). V shed 1 base and J shed 5 bases, with 17 bases lying between them. CDR3 length equals 16 residues. Germline values: CDR1 LGHNA, CDR2 YSLEER. CDR3 loop: CASSQGPGARSYGYTF. For the CDR3, the DNA is TGCGCCAGCAGCCAAGGACCGGGGGCCAGATCTTATGGCTACACCTTC.

This clonotype was observed a handful of times. The J gene is TRBJ1-2, the V gene TRBV6-6; 7 nucleotides agree with TRBD1. Germline-derived CDR1 and CDR2 are MNHNY and SVGAGI (reference sequence). The trim removed 0 bases at V and 4 bases at J, leaving 11 bases unmatched. This CDR3 is 17 amino acids long. CDR3 DNA sequence: TGTGCCAGCAGTTACTCCGGCGACAGGGCGTTAATCTATGGCTACACCTTC. This codes for CASSYSGDRALIYGYTF.

This clonotype was counted once. The chain uses TRBV2 and TRBJ2-7; 11 bases match TRBD1. V gave up 6 bases and J gave up 1 base; unmatched junction bases: 5. Per the germline V gene, CDR1 is SNHLY and CDR2 is FYNNEI. The CDR3 length is 15 residues. The DNA for the CDR3 is TGTGCCAGCAGGGCCGGGACAGGGGGTTCCTACGAGCAGTACTTC. Translating it yields CASRAGTGGSYEQYF.

The CDR3 DNA is TGTGCCAGCAGCTTAATCCGGGGCAGGATGAGCACTGAAGCTTTCTTT. Translation: CASSLIRGRMSTEAFF. This chain uses TRBV7-3 with TRBJ1-1; tentative D call: TRBD1 (5 bases). V lost 1 base, J lost 4 bases, and 16 bases lay in between. From germline, CDR1 is SGHTA and CDR2 FQGTGA. The CDR3 runs 16 residues.

The genes are TRBV5-1 and TRBJ2-1; TRBD2 matches 8 bases. The CDR3 spans 16 residues. Germline V CDR1 and CDR2: SGHRS, YFSETQ. Trimming took 1 base from V and 3 from J; bases not matched to a gene: 6. CDR3 in amino acids: CASSLSVGGGYNEQFF. The CDR3 region has the DNA TGCGCCAGCAGCTTGTCAGTCGGGGGGGGCTACAATGAGCAGTTCTTC.

The sample holds a few counts of this clonotype. This sequence joins TRBV11-2 and TRBJ2-2, with 9 positions matching TRBD1. The CDR3 sequence is 16 residues long. After removal of 3 bases from V and 7 bases from J, the junction contained 9 bases not matched to a gene. Germline V gene sequence: CDR1 SGHAT, CDR2 FQNNGV. CDR3 loop: CASSFLRTGGSGELFF. The CDR3 DNA is TGTGCCAGCAGCTTCCTCAGAACAGGGGGCAGCGGGGAGCTGTTTTTT.

This clonotype was recorded once. The chain couples TRBV6-2 or TRBV6-3 to TRBJ1-5; TRBD1 is a possible D gene (5 bases). CDR1 and CDR2 (germline): MNHEY, SVGEGT. Trimming took off 2 bases at V and 7 bases at J, with 9 bases between the two ends. This CDR3 region has 13 residues. CDR3 DNA: TGTGCCAGCAGTTACACGGGGCACCAGCCCCAGCATTTT. This translates into CASSYTGHQPQHF.

This clonotype turned up a few times. J is TRBJ1-2 and V is TRBV12-3 or TRBV12-4; TRBD1 matches at 10 bases. Unmatched junction bases numbered 6, after V lost 6 bases and J lost 2 bases. The CDR3 consists of 15 residues. CDR3 bases: TGTGCCAGCAGGGTAGACAGGGGGCGCAACTATGGCTACACCTTC. This sequence encodes CASRVDRGRNYGYTF.